The TCR beta chain described here comes from a study of shared clonotypes between healthy human individuals. The study, taken as a whole, reports: Clonotypes which were not shared had lower generation probabilities than clonotypes that all four donors shared.

CD45RO-negative, CCR7-selected cells formed the naive CD8 fraction, which excluded terminally differentiated effector memory CD45RA+ cells. Of note for this clone: The antigen is undetermined.

This CDR3 region has 14 residues. The germline V gene encodes CDR1 SGHTA and CDR2 FQGTGA. V was trimmed by 0 bases and J by 7 bases, leaving 10 bases between them. Using immunoSEQ multiplex PCR, the repertoire was profiled, and TCRdb retains in-frame clones only, with some absent. Of some 2 million clones in the sample, about 95% were seen once. The clonotype originates from a man younger than 35 in good health. Material for sequencing was naive CD8+ T cells sorted from blood. This rearrangement joins TRBV7-3 to TRBJ2-1; D unresolved. The DNA of the CDR3 is TGTGCCAGCAGCTTAACCGGAGTTAGGAATGAGCAGTTCTTC. The encoded protein is CASSLTGVRNEQFF.